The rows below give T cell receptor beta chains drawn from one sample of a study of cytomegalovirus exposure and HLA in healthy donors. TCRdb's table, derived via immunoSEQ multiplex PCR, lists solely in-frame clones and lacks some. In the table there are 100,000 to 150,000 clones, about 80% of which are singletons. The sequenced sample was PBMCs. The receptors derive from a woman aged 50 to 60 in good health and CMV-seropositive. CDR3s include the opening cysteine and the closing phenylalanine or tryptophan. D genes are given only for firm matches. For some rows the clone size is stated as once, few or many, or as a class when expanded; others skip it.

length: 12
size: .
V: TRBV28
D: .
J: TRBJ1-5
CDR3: CASRQGNQPQHF
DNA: TGTGCCAGCAGGCAGGGTAATCAGCCCCAGCATTTT

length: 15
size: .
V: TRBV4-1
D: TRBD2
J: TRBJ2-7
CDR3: CASRTILAGGDEQYF
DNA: TGCGCCAGCAGAACAATTCTAGCGGGAGGGGATGAGCAGTACTTC

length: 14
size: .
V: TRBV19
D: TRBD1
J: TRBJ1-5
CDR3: CASTSTGGRQPQHF
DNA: TGTGCCAGTACCTCGACAGGGGGTCGCCAGCCCCAGCATTTT

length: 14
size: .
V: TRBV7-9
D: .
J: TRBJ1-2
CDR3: CASSLKSPGYGYTF
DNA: TGTGCCAGCAGCTTAAAAAGTCCAGGGTATGGCTACACCTTC

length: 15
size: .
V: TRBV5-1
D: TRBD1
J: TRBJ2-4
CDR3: CASSGGQGKGDIQYF
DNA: TGCGCCAGCAGCGGGGGACAGGGTAAGGGGGACATTCAGTACTTC

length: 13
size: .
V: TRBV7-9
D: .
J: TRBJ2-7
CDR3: CASSPAGTYEQYF
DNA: TGTGCCAGCAGCCCCGCCGGTACCTACGAGCAGTACTTC

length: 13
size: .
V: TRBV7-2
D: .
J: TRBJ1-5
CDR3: CASSRTVNQPQHF
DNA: TGTGCCAGCAGCCGGACAGTGAATCAGCCCCAGCATTTT

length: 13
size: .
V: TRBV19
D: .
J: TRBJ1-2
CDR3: CASRSERANGYTF
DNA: TGTGCCAGTAGGTCGGAGAGGGCCAATGGCTACACCTTC

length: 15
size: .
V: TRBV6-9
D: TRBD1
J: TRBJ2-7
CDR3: CASSYGDSTPDEQYF
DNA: TGTGCCAGCAGTTATGGGGACAGTACGCCGGACGAGCAGTACTTC

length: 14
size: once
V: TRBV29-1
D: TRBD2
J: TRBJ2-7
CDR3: CSVEGLSGNDEQYF
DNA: TGCAGCGTTGAAGGGCTTAGCGGGAACGACGAGCAGTACTTC

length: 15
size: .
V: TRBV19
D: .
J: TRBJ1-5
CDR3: CASSIQQGGNQPQHF
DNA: TGTGCCAGTAGTATTCAACAGGGAGGCAATCAGCCCCAGCATTTT

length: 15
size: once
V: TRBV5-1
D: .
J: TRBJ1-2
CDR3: CASSPRQGIGYGYTF
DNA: TGCGCCAGCAGCCCACGGCAGGGCATCGGCTATGGCTACACCTTC

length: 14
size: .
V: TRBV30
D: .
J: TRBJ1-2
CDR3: CAWSVAISNYGYTF
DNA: TGTGCCTGGAGTGTGGCCATTTCTAACTATGGCTACACCTTC

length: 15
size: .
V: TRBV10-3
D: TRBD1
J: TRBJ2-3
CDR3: CAISDGKGATDTQYF
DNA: TGTGCCATCAGTGATGGGAAGGGGGCAACAGATACGCAGTATTTT

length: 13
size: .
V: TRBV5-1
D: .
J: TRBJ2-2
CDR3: CAATGGATGELFF
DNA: TGCGCCGCCACCGGGGGTGCGACCGGGGAGCTGTTTTTT

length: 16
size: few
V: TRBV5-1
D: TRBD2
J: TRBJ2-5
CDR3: CASSLGLAGTQETQYF
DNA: TGCGCCAGCAGCCTCGGACTAGCGGGTACTCAAGAGACCCAGTACTTC

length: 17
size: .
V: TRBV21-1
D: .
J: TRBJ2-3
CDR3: CASSKDGTGRTTDTQYF
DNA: TGTGCCAGCAGCAAAGATGGGACAGGGCGAACCACAGATACGCAGTATTTT

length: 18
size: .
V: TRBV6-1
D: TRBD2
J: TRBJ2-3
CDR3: CASSEARTSGGLVDTQYF
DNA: TGTGCCAGCAGTGAAGCTAGGACTAGCGGGGGTCTTGTGGATACGCAGTATTTT

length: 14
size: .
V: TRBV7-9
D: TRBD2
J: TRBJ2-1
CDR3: CASAGTAGGGEQFF
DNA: TGTGCCAGCGCCGGGACGGCAGGCGGGGGTGAGCAGTTCTTC

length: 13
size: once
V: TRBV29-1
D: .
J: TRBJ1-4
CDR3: CSVRQPTNEKLFF
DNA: TGCAGCGTTCGACAGCCTACTAATGAAAAACTGTTTTTT

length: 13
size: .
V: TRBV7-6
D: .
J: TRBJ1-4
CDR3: CASSLLTIEKLFF
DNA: TGTGCCAGCAGCTTATTGACTATTGAAAAACTGTTTTTT

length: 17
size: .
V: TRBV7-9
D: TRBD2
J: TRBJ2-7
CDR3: CASSLARGLAATYEQYF
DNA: TGTGCCAGCAGCTTAGCGAGAGGACTAGCGGCCACCTACGAGCAGTACTTC

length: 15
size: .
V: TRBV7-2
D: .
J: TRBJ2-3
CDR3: CASSRRAIFTDTQYF
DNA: TGTGCCAGCAGCCGTCGCGCAATATTCACAGATACGCAGTATTTT

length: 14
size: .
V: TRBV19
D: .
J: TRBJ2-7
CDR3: CASSIDSLTYEQYF
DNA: TGTGCCAGTAGTATTGACAGTCTGACTTACGAGCAGTACTTC

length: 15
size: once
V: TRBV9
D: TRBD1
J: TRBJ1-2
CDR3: CACSVEGQGIYGYTF
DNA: TGTGCCTGCAGCGTAGAAGGACAGGGAATCTATGGCTACACCTTC

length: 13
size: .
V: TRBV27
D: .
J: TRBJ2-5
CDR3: CASSRLGRETQYF
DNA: TGTGCCAGCAGCAGATTGGGCAGAGAGACCCAGTACTTC

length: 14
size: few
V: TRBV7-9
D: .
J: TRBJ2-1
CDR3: CASSLVEQPNEQFF
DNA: TGTGCCAGCAGCTTAGTTGAACAGCCCAATGAGCAGTTCTTC

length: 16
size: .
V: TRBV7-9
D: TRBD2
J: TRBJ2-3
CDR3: CASSSTSGSRLDTQYF
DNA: TGTGCCAGCAGCTCTACTAGCGGGAGTAGGTTGGATACGCAGTATTTT

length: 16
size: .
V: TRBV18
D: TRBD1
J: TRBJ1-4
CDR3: CASSPVQGGTNEKLFF
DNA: TGTGCCAGCTCACCAGTACAGGGGGGAACTAATGAAAAACTGTTTTTT

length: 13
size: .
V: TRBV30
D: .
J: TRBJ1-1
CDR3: CAWSVGGNTEAFF
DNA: TGTGCCTGGAGTGTAGGCGGGAACACTGAAGCTTTCTTT

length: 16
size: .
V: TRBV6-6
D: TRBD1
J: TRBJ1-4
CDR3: CASSYSLAGGIEKLFF
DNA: TGTGCCAGCAGTTACTCTCTGGCAGGGGGCATTGAAAAACTGTTTTTT

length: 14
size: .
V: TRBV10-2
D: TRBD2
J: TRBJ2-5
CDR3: CASKGSGGRETQYF
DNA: TGCGCCAGCAAAGGTAGCGGGGGAAGAGAGACCCAGTACTTC

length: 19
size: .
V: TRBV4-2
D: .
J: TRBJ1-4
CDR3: CASSLLKGGGLSTNEKLFF
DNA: TGTGCCAGCAGCCTCCTTAAGGGGGGAGGGCTATCAACTAATGAAAAACTGTTTTTT

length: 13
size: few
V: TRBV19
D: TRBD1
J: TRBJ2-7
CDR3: CASSPSRDSDPDF
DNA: TGTGCCAGTAGTCCGTCCCGGGACAGTGATCCGGACTTC

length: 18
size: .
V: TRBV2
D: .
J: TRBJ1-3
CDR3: CASSEVSSRHSSGNTIYF
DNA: TGTGCCAGCAGTGAAGTCTCATCCCGACATAGCTCTGGAAACACCATATATTTT

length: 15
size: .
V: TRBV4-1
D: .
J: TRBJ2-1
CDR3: CASGHTGSSYNEQFF
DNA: TGCGCCAGCGGACATACAGGGAGCTCCTACAATGAGCAGTTCTTC

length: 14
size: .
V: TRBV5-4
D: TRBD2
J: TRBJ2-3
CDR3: CASSAGGLTDTQYF
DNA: TGTGCCAGCAGCGCGGGGGGTCTCACAGATACGCAGTATTTT

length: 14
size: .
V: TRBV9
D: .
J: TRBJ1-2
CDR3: CASSVGVGLHGYTF
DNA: TGTGCCAGCAGCGTAGGGGTGGGGCTCCATGGCTACACCTTC

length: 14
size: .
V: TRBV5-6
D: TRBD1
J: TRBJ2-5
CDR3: CASSSRTGGETQYF
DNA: TGTGCCAGCAGCTCCCGGACAGGGGGAGAGACCCAGTACTTC

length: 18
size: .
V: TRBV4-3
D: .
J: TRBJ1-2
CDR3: CASSQDWGSRKGGYGYTF
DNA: TGCGCCAGCAGCCAAGATTGGGGGTCCAGGAAAGGAGGGTATGGCTACACCTTC

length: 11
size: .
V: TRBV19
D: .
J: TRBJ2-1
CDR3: CASRGDNEQFF
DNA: TGTGCCAGTAGAGGAGACAATGAGCAGTTCTTC

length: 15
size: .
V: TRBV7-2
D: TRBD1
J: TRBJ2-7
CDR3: CASSLAGTGWYEQYF
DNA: TGTGCCAGCAGCTTAGCGGGGACAGGGTGGTACGAGCAGTACTTC

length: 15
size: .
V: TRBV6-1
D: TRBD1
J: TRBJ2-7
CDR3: CASSEAGTGVHEQYF
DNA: TGTGCCAGCAGTGAAGCCGGGACAGGGGTCCACGAGCAGTACTTC

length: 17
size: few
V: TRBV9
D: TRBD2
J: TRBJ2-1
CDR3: CASSLTSGTSSYNEQFF
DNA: TGTGCCAGCAGCTTAACTAGCGGGACTAGCTCCTACAATGAGCAGTTCTTC

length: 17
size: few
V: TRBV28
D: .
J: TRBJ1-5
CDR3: CASISGAAHYSNQPQHF
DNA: TGTGCCAGCATATCGGGTGCAGCCCATTATAGCAATCAGCCCCAGCATTTT

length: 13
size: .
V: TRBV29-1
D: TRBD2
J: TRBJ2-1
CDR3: CSVESGGGNEQFF
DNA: TGCAGCGTTGAAAGCGGGGGGGGAAATGAGCAGTTCTTC

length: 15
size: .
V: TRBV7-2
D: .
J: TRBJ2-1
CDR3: CASSLAAVTYNEQFF
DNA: TGTGCCAGCAGCTTAGCAGCGGTAACCTACAATGAGCAGTTCTTC

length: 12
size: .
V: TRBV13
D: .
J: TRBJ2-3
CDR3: CASSFGTDTQYF
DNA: TGTGCCAGCAGCTTCGGCACAGATACGCAGTATTTT

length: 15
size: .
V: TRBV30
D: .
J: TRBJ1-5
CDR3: CAFPGPLLAGQPQHF
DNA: TGTGCCTTTCCGGGACCCCTTCTTGCGGGACAGCCCCAGCATTTT

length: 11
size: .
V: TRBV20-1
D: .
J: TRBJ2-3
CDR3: CSARKGDTQYF
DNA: TGCAGTGCTAGGAAGGGGGATACGCAGTATTTT